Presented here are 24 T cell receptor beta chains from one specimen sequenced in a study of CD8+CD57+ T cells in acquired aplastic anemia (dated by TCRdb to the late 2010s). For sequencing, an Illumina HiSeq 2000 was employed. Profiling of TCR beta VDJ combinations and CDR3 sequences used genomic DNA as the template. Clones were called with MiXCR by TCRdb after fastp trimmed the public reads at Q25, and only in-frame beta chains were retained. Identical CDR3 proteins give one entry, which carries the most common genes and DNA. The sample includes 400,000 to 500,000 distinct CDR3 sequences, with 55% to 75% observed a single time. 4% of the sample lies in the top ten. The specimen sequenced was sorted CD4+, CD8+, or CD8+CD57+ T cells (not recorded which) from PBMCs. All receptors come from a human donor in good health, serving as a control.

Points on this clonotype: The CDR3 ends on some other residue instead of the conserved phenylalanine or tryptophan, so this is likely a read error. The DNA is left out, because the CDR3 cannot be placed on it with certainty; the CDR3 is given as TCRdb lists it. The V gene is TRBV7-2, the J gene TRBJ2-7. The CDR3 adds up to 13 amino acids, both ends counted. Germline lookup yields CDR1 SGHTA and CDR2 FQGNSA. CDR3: CASSLVEDSNQHQ.

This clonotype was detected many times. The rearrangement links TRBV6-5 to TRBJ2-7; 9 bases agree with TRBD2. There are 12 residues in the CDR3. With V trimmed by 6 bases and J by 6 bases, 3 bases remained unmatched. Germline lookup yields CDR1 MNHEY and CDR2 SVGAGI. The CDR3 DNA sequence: TGTGCCAGCAGATCGACTAGCGGCGAGCAGTACTTC. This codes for CASRSTSGEQYF.

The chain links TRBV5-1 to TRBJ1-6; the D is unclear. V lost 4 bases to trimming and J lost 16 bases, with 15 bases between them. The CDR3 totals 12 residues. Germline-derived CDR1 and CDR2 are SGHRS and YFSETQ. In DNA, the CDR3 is TGCGCCAGCAGCCCTCCAAGGTCCCATCTCCACTTT. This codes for CASSPPRSHLHF. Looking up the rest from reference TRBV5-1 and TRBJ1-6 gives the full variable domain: KAGVTQTPRYLIKTRGQQVTLSCSPISGHRSVSWYQQTPGQGLQFLFEYFSETQRNKGNFPGRFSGRQFSNSRSEMNVSTLELGDSALYLCASSPPRSHLHFGNGTRLTVT.

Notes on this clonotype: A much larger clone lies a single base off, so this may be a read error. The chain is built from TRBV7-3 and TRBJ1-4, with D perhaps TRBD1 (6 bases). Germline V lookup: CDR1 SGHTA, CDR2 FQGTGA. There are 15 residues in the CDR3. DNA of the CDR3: TGTGCCAGCAGCGAGGACAGCGGAATTAATGAAAAACTGGTTTTT. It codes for CASSEDSGINEKLVF.

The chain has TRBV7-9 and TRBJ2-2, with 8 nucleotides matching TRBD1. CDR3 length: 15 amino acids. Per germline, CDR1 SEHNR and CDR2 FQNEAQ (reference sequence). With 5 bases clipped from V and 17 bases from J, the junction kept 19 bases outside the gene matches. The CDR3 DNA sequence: TGTGCCAGCAGCCCAAGGACAGGGAAGAACTATGGCTACTTTTTT. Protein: CASSPRTGKNYGYFF.

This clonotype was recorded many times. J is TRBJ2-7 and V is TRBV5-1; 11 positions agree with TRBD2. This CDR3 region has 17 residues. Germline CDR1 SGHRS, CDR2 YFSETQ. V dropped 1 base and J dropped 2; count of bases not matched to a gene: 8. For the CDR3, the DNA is TGCGCCAGCAGCTTGTCCCTAGCGGGGGGCCGCGCCTACGAGCAGTACTTC. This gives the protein CASSLSLAGGRAYEQYF.

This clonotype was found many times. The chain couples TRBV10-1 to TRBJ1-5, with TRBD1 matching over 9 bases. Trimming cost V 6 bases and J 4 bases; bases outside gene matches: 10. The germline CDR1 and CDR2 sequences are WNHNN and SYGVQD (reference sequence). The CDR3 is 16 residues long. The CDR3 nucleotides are TGCGCCAGCAGATACCGTCGACAGGGGGGAAATCAGCCCCAGCATTTT. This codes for CASRYRRQGGNQPQHF.

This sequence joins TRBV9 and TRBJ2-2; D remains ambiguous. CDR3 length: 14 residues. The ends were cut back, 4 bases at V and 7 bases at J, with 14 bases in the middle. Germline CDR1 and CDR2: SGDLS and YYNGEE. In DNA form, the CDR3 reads TGTGCCAGCAGCTTCTCGGTGGGCAACGGGGAGCTGTTTTTT. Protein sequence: CASSFSVGNGELFF. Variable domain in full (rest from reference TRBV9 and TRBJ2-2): DSGVTQTPKHLITATGQRVTLRCSPRSGDLSVYWYQQSLDQGLQFLIQYYNGEERAKGNILERFSAQQFPDLHSELNLSSLELGDSALYFCASSFSVGNGELFFGEGSRLTVL.

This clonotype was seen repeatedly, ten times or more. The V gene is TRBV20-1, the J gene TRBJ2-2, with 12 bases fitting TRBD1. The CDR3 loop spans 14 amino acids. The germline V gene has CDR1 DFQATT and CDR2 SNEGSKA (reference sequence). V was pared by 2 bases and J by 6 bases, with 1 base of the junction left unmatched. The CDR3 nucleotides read TGCAGTGCTAGACGGGACAGGGGGCCCGGGGAGCTGTTTTTT. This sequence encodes CSARRDRGPGELFF.

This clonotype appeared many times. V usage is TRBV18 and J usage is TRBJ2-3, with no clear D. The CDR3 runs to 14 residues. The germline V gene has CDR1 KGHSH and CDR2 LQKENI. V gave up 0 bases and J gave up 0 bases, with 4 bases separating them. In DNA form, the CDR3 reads TGTGCCAGCTCACCACCGGCAAGCACAGATACGCAGTATTTT. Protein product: CASSPPASTDTQYF. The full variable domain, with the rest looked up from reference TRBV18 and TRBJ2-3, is NAGVMQNPRHLVRRRGQEARLRCSPMKGHSHVYWYRQLPEEGLKFMVYLQKENIIDESGMPKERFSAEFPKEGPSILRIQQVVRGDSAAYFCASSPPASTDTQYFGPGTRLTVL.

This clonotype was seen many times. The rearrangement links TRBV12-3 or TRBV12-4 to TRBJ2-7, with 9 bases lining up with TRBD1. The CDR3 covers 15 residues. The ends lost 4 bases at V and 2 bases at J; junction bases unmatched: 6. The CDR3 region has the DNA TGTGCCAGCAGTTCTAGGAGGACAGGGGCCTACGAGCAGTACTTC. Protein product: CASSSRRTGAYEQYF.

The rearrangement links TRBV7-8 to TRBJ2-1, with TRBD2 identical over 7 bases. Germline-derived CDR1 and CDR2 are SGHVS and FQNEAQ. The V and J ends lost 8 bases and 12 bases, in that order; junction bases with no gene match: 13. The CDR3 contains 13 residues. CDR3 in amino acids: CASGTSVSNRQFF. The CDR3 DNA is TGTGCCAGCGGCACTAGCGTCTCGAATAGGCAGTTCTTC.

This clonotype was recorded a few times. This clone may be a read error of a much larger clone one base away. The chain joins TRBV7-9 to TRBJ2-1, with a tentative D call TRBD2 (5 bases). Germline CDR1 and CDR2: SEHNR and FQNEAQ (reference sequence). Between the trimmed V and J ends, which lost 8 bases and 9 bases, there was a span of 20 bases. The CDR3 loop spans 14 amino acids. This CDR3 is CASGLRTGDGEQFF. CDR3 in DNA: TGTGCCAGCGGCCTCCGGACTGGAGACGGTGAGCAGTTCTTC.

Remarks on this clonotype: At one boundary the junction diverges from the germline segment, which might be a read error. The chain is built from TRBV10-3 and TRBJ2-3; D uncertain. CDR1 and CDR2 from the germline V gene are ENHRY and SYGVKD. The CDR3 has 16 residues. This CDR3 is CAISESGRPSTDTQYF. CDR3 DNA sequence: TGCGCCATCAGTGAGTCGGGCAGACCCAGCACAGATACGCAGTATTTT.

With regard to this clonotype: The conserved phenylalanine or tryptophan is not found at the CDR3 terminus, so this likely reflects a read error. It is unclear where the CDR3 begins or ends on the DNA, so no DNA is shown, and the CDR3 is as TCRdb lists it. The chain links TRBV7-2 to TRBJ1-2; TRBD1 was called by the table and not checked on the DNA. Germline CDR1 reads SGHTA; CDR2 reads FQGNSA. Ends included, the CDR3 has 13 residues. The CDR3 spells CASSPQQGGVYGY.

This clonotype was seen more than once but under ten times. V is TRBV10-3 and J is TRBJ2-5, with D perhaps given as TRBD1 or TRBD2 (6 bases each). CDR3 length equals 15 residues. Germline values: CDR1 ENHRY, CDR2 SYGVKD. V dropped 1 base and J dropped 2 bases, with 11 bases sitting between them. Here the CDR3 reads CAISEYGGQQETQYF. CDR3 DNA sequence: TGTGCCATCAGTGAGTACGGGGGCCAACAAGAGACCCAGTACTTC.

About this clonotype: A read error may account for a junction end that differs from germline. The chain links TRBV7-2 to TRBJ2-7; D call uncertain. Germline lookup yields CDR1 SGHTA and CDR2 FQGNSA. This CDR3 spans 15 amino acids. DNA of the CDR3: TGTGCCAGCAGCCTAGGGTTTGACGCACCGAATGAGCACTACTTC. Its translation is CASSLGFDAPNEHYF.

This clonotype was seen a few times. The CDR3 loop reads CASSGASEETQYF. CDR3 bases: TGTGCCAGCAGTGGGGCTAGCGAGGAGACCCAGTACTTC. The rearrangement uses TRBV2 and TRBJ2-5; D possibly corresponds to TRBD2 (6 bases). Trimming removed 4 bases from V and 5 bases from J, with 11 bases in between. The CDR3 contains 13 residues. Germline V gene data show CDR1 as SNHLY and CDR2 as FYNNEI.

CDR3 bases: TGTGCCAGCACCGGGACTAGCGGGGGGAACAATCAGCCCCAGCATTTT. This gives the protein CASTGTSGGNNQPQHF. The chain joins TRBV2 to TRBJ1-5; D may be TRBD1 (5 bases). The CDR3 runs 16 residues. With 7 bases removed from V and 3 bases from J, the gap between germline ends came to 19 bases. Germline V gives CDR1 SNHLY, CDR2 FYNNEI.

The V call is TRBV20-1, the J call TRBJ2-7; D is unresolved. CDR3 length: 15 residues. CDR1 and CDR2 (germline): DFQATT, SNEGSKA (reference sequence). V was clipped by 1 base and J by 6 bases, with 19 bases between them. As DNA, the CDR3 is TGCAGTGCTAGAGCCAAGGGTGGCTACATGGTCGAGCAGTACTTC. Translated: CSARAKGGYMVEQYF.

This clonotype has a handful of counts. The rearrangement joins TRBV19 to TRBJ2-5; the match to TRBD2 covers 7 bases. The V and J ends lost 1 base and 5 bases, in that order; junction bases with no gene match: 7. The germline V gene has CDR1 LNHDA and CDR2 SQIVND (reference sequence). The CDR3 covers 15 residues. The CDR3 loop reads CASSIGASGGETQYF. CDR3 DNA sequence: TGTGCCAGTAGTATAGGGGCTAGCGGAGGGGAGACCCAGTACTTC.

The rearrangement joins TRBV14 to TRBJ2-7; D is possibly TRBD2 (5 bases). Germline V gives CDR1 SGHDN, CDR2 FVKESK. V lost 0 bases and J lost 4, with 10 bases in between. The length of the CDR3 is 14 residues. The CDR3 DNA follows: TGTGCCAGCAGCCAAGATAGGACTGGATACGAGCAGTACTTC. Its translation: CASSQDRTGYEQYF.

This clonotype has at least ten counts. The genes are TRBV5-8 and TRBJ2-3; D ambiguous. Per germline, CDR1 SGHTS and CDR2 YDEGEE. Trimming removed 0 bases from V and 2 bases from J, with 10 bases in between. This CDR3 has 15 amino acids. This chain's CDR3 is CASSLGRLFTDTQYF. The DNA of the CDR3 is TGTGCCAGCAGCTTGGGTCGGCTTTTCACAGATACGCAGTATTTT.

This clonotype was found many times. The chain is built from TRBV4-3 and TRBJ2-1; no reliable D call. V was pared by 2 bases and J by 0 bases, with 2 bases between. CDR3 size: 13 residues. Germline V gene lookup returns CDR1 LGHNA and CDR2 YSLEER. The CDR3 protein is CASSQTSYNEQFF. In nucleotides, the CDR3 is TGCGCCAGCAGCCAAACCTCCTACAATGAGCAGTTCTTC.